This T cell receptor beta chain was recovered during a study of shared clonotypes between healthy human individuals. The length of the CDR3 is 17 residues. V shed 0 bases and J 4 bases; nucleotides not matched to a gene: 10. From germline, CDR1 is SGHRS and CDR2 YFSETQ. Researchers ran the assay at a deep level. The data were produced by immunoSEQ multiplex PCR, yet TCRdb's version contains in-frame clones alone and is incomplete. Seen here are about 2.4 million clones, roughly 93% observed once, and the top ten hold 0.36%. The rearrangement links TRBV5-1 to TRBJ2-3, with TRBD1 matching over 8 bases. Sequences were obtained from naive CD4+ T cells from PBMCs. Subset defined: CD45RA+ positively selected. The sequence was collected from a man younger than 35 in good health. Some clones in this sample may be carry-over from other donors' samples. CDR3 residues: CASSLEGRGRGADTQYF. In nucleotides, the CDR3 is TGCGCCAGCAGCTTGGAAGGCAGGGGGCGCGGGGCAGATACGCAGTATTTT.